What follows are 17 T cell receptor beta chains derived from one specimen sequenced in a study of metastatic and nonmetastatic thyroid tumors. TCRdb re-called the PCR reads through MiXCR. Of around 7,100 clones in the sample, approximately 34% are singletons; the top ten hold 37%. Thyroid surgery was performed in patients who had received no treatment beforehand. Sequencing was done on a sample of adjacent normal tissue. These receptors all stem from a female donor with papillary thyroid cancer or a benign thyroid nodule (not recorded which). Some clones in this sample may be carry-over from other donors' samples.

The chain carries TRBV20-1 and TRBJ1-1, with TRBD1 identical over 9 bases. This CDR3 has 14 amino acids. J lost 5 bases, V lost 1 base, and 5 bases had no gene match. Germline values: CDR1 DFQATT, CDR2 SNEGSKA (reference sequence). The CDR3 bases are TGCAGTGCTAGAGTCCCGACAGGGGGAACTGAAGCTTTCTTT. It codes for CSARVPTGGTEAFF.

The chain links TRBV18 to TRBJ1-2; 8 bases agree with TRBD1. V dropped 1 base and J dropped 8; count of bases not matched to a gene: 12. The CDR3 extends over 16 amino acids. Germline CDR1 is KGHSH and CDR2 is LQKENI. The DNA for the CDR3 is TGTGCCAGCTCACCACGACTAGAGGGACAGGATGGGGGCTACACCTTC. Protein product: CASSPRLEGQDGGYTF. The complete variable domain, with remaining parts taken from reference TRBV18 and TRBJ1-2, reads NAGVMQNPRHLVRRRGQEARLRCSPMKGHSHVYWYRQLPEEGLKFMVYLQKENIIDESGMPKERFSAEFPKEGPSILRIQQVVRGDSAAYFCASSPRLEGQDGGYTFGSGTRLTVV.

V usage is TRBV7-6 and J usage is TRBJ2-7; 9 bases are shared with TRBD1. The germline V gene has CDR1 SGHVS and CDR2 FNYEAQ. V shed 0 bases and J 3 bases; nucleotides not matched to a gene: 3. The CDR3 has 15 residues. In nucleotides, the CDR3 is TGTGCCAGCAGCTTAGCGGGACAGGGCCTCTACGAGCAGTACTTC. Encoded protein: CASSLAGQGLYEQYF.

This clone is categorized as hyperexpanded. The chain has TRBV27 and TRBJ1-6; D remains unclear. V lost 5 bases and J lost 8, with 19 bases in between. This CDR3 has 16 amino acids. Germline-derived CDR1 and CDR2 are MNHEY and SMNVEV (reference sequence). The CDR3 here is CASSPYGVGLDSPLHF. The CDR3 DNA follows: TGTGCCAGCAGTCCCTACGGCGTAGGGTTGGATTCACCCCTCCACTTT.

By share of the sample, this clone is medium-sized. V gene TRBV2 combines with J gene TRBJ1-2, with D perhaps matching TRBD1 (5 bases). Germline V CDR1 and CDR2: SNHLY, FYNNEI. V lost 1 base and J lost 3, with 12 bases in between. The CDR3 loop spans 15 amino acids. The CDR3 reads CASSEGWRGDYGYTF. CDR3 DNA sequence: TGTGCCAGCAGTGAAGGGTGGAGGGGTGACTATGGCTACACCTTC.

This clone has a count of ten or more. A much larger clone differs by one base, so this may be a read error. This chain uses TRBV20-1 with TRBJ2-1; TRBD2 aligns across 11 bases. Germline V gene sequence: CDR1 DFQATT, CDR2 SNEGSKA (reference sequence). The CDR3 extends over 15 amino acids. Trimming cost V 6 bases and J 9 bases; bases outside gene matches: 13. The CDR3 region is CSAEDSGRGRGEQFF. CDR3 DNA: TGCAGTGCGGAAGATAGCGGGAGGGGGAGGGGTGAGCAGTTCTTC.

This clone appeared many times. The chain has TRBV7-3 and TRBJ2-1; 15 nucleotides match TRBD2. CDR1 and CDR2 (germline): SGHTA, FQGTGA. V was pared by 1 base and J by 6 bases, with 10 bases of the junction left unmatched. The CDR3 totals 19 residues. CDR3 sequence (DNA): TGTGCCAGCAGCTTAATGGGGACTAGCGGGGGGCGGTTCTTCAATGAGCAGTTCTTC. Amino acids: CASSLMGTSGGRFFNEQFF.

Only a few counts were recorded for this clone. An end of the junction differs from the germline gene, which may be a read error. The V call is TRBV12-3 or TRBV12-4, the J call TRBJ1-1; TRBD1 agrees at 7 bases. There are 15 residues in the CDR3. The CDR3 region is CASSLYRGVNTEAFF. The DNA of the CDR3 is TGTGCCAGCAGTTTATACAGGGGAGTGAACACTGAAGCTTTTTTT.

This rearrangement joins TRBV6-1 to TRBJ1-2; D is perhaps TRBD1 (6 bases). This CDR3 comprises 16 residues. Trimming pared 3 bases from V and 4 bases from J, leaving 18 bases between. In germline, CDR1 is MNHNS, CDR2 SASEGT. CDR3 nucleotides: TGTGCCAGCAGTGACTACAGGGTCTTTAATGTCTATGGCTACACCTTC. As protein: CASSDYRVFNVYGYTF.

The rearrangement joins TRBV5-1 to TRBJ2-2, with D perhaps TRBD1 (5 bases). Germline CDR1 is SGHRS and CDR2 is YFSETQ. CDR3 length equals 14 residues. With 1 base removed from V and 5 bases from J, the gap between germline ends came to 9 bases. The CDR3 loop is CASSLRGPTGELFF. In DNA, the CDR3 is TGCGCCAGCAGCTTGAGGGGTCCGACCGGGGAGCTGTTTTTT.

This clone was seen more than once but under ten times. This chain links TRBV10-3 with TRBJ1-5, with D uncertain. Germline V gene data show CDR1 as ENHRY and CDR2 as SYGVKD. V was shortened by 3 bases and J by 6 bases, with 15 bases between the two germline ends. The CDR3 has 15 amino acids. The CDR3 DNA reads TGTGCCATCAGTGACACGAATAGGGTGGGTCAGCCCCAGCATTTT. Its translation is CAISDTNRVGQPQHF.

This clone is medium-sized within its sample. The CDR3 loop is CASSLRAADYGYTF. The CDR3 bases are TGTGCCAGCAGCTTGCGGGCAGCCGACTATGGCTACACCTTC. The chain uses TRBV5-8 and TRBJ1-2; no reliable D call. V dropped 1 base and J dropped 3 bases, with 10 bases sitting between them. The length of the CDR3 is 14 residues. CDR1 SGHTS and CDR2 YDEGEE come from the germline V gene.

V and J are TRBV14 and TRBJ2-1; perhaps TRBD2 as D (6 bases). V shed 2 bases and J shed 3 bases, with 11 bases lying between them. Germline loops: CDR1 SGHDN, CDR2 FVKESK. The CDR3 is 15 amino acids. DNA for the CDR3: TGTGCCAGCAGCCAATCCGGGAGTTACTACAATGAGCAGTTCTTC. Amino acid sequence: CASSQSGSYYNEQFF.

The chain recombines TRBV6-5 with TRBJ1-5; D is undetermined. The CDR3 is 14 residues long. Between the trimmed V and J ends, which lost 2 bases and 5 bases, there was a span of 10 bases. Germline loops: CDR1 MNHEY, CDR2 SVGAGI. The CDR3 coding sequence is TGTGCCAGCAGTTACCGCTCTGATTATCAGCCCCAGCATTTT. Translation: CASSYRSDYQPQHF.

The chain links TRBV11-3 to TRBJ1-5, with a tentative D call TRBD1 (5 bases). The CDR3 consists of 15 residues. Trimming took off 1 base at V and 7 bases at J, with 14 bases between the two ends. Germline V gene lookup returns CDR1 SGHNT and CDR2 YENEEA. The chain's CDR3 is CASSLGSGTGQPQHF. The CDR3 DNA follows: TGTGCCAGCAGCTTAGGCTCGGGGACGGGGCAGCCCCAGCATTTT.

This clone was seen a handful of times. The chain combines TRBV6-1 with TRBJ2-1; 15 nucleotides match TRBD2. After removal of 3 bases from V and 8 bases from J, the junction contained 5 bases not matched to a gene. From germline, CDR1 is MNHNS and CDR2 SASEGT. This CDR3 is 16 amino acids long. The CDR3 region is CASSESGLAGGYEQFF. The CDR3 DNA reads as TGTGCCAGCAGTGAGTCGGGACTAGCGGGAGGTTATGAGCAGTTCTTC.

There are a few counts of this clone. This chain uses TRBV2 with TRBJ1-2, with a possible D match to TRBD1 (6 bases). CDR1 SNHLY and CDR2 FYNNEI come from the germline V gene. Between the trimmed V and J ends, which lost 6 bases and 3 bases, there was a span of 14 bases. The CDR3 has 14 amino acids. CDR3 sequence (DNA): TGTGCCAGCAGAAAACTACAGGGATACTATGGCTACACCTTC. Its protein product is CASRKLQGYYGYTF. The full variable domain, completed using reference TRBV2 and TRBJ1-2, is EPEVTQTPSHQVTQMGQEVILRCVPISNHLYFYWYRQILGQKVEFLVSFYNNEISEKSEIFDDQFSVERPDGSNFTLKIRSTKLEDSAMYFCASRKLQGYYGYTFGSGTRLTVV.